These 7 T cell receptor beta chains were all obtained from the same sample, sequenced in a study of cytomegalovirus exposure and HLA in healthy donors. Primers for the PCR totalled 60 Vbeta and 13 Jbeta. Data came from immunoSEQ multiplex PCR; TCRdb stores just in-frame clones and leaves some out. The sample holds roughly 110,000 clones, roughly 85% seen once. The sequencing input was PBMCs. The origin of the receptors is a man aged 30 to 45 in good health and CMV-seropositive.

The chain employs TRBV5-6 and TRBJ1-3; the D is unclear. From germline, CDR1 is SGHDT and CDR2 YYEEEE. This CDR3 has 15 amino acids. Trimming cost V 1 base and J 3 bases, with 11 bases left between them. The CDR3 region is CASSLRGLDGNTIYF. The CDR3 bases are TGTGCCAGCAGCTTGAGAGGTTTGGATGGAAACACCATATATTTT. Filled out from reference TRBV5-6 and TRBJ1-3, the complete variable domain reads DAGVTQSPTHLIKTRGQQVTLRCSPKSGHDTVSWYQQALGQGPQFIFQYYEEEERQRGNFPDRFSGHQFPNYSSELNVNALLLGDSALYLCASSLRGLDGNTIYFGEGSWLTVV.

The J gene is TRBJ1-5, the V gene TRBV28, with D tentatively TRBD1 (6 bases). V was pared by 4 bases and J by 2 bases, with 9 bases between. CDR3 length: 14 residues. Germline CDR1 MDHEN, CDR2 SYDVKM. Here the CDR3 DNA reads TGTGCCAGCAGTTCAGCAGGGGGCAATCAGCCCCAGCATTTT. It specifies CASSSAGGNQPQHF. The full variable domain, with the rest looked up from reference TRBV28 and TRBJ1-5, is DVKVTQSSRYLVKRTGEKVFLECVQDMDHENMFWYRQDPGLGLRLIYFSYDVKMKEKGDIPEGYSVSREKKERFSLILESASTNQTSMYLCASSSAGGNQPQHFGDGTRLSIL.

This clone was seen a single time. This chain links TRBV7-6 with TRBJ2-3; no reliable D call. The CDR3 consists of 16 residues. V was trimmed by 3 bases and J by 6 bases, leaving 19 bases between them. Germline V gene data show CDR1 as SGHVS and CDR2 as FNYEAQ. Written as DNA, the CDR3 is TGTGCCAGCAGCTTGGTCGCGTCTCGTACCCCGGATACGCAGTATTTT. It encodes CASSLVASRTPDTQYF.

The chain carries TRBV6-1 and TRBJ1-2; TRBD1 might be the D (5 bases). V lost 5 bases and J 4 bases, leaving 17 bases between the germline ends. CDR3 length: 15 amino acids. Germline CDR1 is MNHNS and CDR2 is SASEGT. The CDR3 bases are TGTGCCAGCAGTCTAAGGACACTTTATATCTATGGCTACACCTTC. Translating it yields CASSLRTLYIYGYTF.

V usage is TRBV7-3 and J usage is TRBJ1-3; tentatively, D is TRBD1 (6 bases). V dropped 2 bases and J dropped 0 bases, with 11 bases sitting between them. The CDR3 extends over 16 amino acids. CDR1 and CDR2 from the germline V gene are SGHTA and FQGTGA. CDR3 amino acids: CASSLSGQVSGNTIYF. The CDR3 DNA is TGTGCCAGCAGCTTATCGGGACAAGTCTCTGGAAACACCATATATTTT.

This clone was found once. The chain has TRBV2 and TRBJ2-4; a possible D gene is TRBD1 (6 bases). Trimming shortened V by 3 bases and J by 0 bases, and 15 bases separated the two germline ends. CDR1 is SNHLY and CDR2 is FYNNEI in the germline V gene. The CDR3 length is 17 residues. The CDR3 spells CASSDRDTILAKNIQYF. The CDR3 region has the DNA TGTGCCAGCAGTGACCGGGACACCATTCTAGCCAAAAACATTCAGTACTTC.

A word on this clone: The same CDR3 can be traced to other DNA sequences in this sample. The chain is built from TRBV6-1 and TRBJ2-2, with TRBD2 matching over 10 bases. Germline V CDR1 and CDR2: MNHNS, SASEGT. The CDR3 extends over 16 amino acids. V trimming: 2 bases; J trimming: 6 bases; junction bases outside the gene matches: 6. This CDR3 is CASSERLAGAAGELFF. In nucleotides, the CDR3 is TGTGCCAGCAGTGAACGTCTAGCGGGAGCGGCCGGGGAGCTGTTTTTT.